This entry is about one T cell receptor (beta chain). The specificity of this receptor is unknown. Base qualities are not recorded, but no much larger clone differs from it by a single base. From the cysteine up to the phenylalanine, the CDR3 has a length of 13 residues. The CDR3 DNA has 39 bases and is translated from base 1. V loses 2 bases of germline sequence and J loses 4 bases, and the interval between the two ends is 6 bases. Graves' hyperthyroidism was defined as stable when no progression to ophthalmopathy occurred over 18 months of follow-up. The hyperthyroidism patients were between 18 and 65 years old and newly diagnosed, with a disease duration of less than 2 months. The study excluded patients with uncontrolled infections, other autoimmune diseases, pregnancy or lactation. Clinical symptoms, serum thyroxine and TRAb, thyroid ultrasound, and orbital computed tomography formed the basis for the diagnoses. Ficoll-Paque density gradient centrifugation was used to isolate PBMCs from about 10 ml of fresh peripheral blood. Trizol reagent was used to extract total RNA, and RNA quality was then checked on an Agilent 2100 Bioanalyzer.

These data originate in a study of T cells in Graves' hyperthyroidism and ophthalmopathy (dated by TCRdb to 2018 to 2020). With respect to the entire study: Peripheral blood was sampled at the time of initial diagnosis, prior to any treatment. To identify TCR V-J signatures that set the groups apart, the researchers used a discovery cohort of 100 patients, made up of 40 to 45 with Graves' ophthalmopathy and 57 with stable Graves' hyperthyroidism. Whether ophthalmopathy could be predicted prospectively was tested in an independent validation cohort made up of about 18 hyperthyroidism patients plus 17 patients who later progressed to ophthalmopathy. The 90 or so discovery patients were randomly split 7:3 into training and test sets. In roughly six Graves' hyperthyroidism patients, the study also compared T-cell repertoires from thyroid tissue with T-cell repertoires from blood. After blood sampling, hyperthyroidism patients were treated with methimazole at a starting dose of 30 mg daily, and ophthalmopathy patients were treated with high-dose intravenous methylprednisolone. The paper reports TCR Vbeta CDR3 sequencing of over 120 peripheral blood samples: approximately 41 ophthalmopathy, roughly 74 hyperthyroidism and around 17 progressor patients.

Amplification of TCR beta CDR3 regions was carried out from RNA transcripts. For the first round of RT-PCR on the TCR CDR3, the HTBI primer set was used together with the Qiagen OneStep RT-PCR kit. The libraries were constructed in a second round of multiplex PCR and then size-selected and purified. Libraries were sequenced paired-end with 100 bp reads on an Illumina HiSeq2000. For the original study's pipeline: SOAPnuke was used to process the raw data, throwing out any read that contained adapters or uncalled bases, had a mean Phred below 15, or lacked an exact constant-primer or identifier match. High-quality paired reads were merged with COPE v1.2.5, and unique nucleotide sequences were defined as clonotypes. MiTCR v1.1 was used to align clonotypes to the IMGT TRBV, TRBD and TRBJ reference segments. The analysis was restricted to V-J combinations with a frequency above 0.0001, which together covered just over 98% of the repertoires. The TCS score was defined as the ratio of F50 (clonal expansion) to E x V (chaos), calculated using BLOSUM62-based TCRdist between CDR3 peptides within each V-J. Welch's t-statistics and random forest reduced fewer than 600 V-J features to 13, which were used in a naive Bayes classifier (R e1071). TCRdb reanalyzed the raw reads on its own, using fastp at Q25 for trimming and MiXCR for clone calling, and kept in-frame beta chains. Each CDR3 protein gets just one entry, which takes the most common genes and DNA from the rows behind it. The V and J calls here are based on TCRdb, not the publication. This sample comprises about 340,000 distinct CDR3 sequences, roughly 20% of them detected only once. Approximately 49% of the sample goes to the ten largest clones.

Study-wide findings and limitations: In cross-validation, a model built on a 13 V-J signature told ophthalmopathy apart from stable hyperthyroidism with approximately 90% sensitivity and about 81% specificity, and in testing the same model reached 80%/75%. Blood samples also contained most of the expanded thyroid clonotypes (frequency above 0.001), which suggests that blood repertoires may reflect thyroid immune responses. No statistical method was used to fix the sample size in advance, and group allocation was not hidden from the investigators. In validation, progression to ophthalmopathy was predicted by the model with nearly 71% sensitivity and approximately 78% specificity, a median of 6.5 months before onset.

The chain employs TRBV12-3 or TRBV12-4 and TRBJ2-1; no D gene call is confident. The TCR sequence derives from a woman in her fifties or sixties with Graves' hyperthyroidism. Sequenced sample: blood. At the DNA level, the sequence is TGTGCCAGCAGTTTACAGGCATACAATGAGCAGTTCTTC. Translated, this is CASSLQAYNEQFF.